The clone carrying this T cell receptor beta chain was picked up one time. Its antigen is as yet unknown. This sample is drawn from a study of graft-versus-host responses after intestinal transplantation. As for the study in general: Multivisceral, liver-intestinal, or isolated intestinal transplants were given to recipients. Anti-thymocyte globulin served as induction for all recipients, who then took tacrolimus and steroids for about three years. Notes on the study in general: Marrow from the recipient contained GvH clones, some of which had appeared first in ileum or blood. Elevated graft-versus-host to host-versus-graft clonal ratios in allografts were recorded for patients with graft-donor T cell macrochimerism.

V gave up 4 bases and J gave up 5 bases, with 15 bases separating them. The CDR3 has 14 amino acids. CDR1 is SGHKS, CDR2 YYEKEE, per germline (reference sequence). The protocol was immunoSEQ multiplex PCR, while the TCRdb copy is restricted to in-frame clones and leaves out a portion. The table shows about 88,000 clones, with roughly 90% occurring only once. This sequence originates from a human donor who was the organ donor for an intestinal transplant. V usage is TRBV5-5 and J usage is TRBJ1-1, with D perhaps TRBD1 (5 bases). This material consisted of unstimulated CD4+ T cells sorted from spleen or lymph node cells, taken before transplant. In nucleotides, the CDR3 is TGTGCCAGCAGCCACCTCGGCAGGGAAACTGAAGCTTTCTTT. It codes for CASSHLGRETEAFF. Full variable domain (missing parts from reference TRBV5-5 and TRBJ1-1): DAGVTQSPTHLIKTRGQQVTLRCSPISGHKSVSWYQQVLGQGPQFIFQYYEKEERGRGNFPDRFSARQFPNYSSELNVNALLLGDSALYLCASSHLGRETEAFFGQGTRLTVV.